This T cell receptor beta chain was obtained from a study of CD8 T cells in ankylosing spondylitis. General study points: There was a TCR beta motif, made of several highly homologous variants, that appeared characteristic of ankylosing spondylitis blood. Reported data indicate significant enrichment of disease-linked clones within matched ankylosing spondylitis synovial fluid. There were earlier reports of some motif variants in reactive arthritis synovial fluid and blood.

There are many counts of this clonotype. Its target is unknown. Using its own MiXCR run on the 5' RACE reads, TCRdb lists one record per CDR3 protein. The sample lists about 540,000 distinct CDR3 sequences, 10% to 15% occurring once. V lost 3 bases, J lost 2 bases, and 3 bases stayed unmatched. Germline CDR1 reads KGHDR; CDR2 reads SFDVKD. CDR3 length equals 16 residues. The rearrangement links TRBV24-1 to TRBJ2-3; 11 bases match TRBD2. Material for sequencing was blood, either unsorted or a sorted T cell fraction (not recorded which). The clonotype comes from a male donor with ankylosing spondylitis. The DNA of the CDR3 is TGTGCCACCAGTGATGGGACTAGCGGACACACAGATACGCAGTATTTT. Translation: CATSDGTSGHTDTQYF.